Shown below are 32 T cell receptor beta chains from a single sample sequenced in a study of blood T cell repertoires in COVID-19 (dated by TCRdb to about 2020). Library creation used the immunoSEQ multiplex PCR assay. TCRdb carries this immuneACCESS record with in-frame sequences only. Its versions omit some clonotypes, under half of them owing to an unresolved V gene in the studies checked, with the rest unexplained. The table for this sample lists some 500,000 clones; roughly 90% of them were counted only once. The top ten clonotypes cover 1.5% to 2% of the sample. Material: PBMCs or T cells enriched from blood (not recorded which). The receptors derive from a woman aged 40-49 years who had recovered from COVID-19.

The chain employs TRBV18 and TRBJ2-2; 9 nucleotides match TRBD2. Looked up from germline, CDR1 is KGHSH and CDR2 is LQKENI. The CDR3 has 17 residues. With V trimmed by 2 bases and J by 6 bases, 10 bases remained unmatched. The CDR3 nucleotides are TGTGCCAGCTCACCAGCGTCTCCGGGACTAGCCTCCGGGGAGCTGTTTTTT. Its protein product is CASSPASPGLASGELFF.

On this clone: Other DNA sequences of this sample code for an identical CDR3. The chain employs TRBV2 and TRBJ1-3; a weak D match, TRBD1 (6 bases). CDR3 length: 14 amino acids. V gave up 3 bases and J gave up 4 bases, with 10 bases separating them. Per the germline V gene, CDR1 is SNHLY and CDR2 is FYNNEI. The DNA of the CDR3 is TGTGCCAGCAGTGACCAGGGGAGAGGAAACACCATATATTTT. Protein: CASSDQGRGNTIYF.

This clone was counted a single time. The chain joins TRBV5-4 to TRBJ1-2; TRBD1 is a possible D gene (5 bases). This CDR3 region has 14 residues. The germline gives CDR1 SGHNT, CDR2 YYREEE (reference sequence). Deletions cut 4 bases from V and 7 bases from J, with 17 bases between. The CDR3 region has the DNA TGTGCCAGCAGCCCCCGGGGAGGGGCGGGTGGCTACACCTTC. Its protein product is CASSPRGGAGGYTF. The full variable domain, rest sourced from reference TRBV5-4 and TRBJ1-2, is ETGVTQSPTHLIKTRGQQVTLRCSSQSGHNTVSWYQQALGQGPQFIFQYYREEENGRGNFPPRFSGLQFPNYSSELNVNALELDDSALYLCASSPRGGAGGYTFGSGTRLTVV.

The rearrangement uses TRBV5-1 and TRBJ1-4; no reliable D call. The CDR3 consists of 15 residues. Germline CDR1 reads SGHRS; CDR2 reads YFSETQ. V was trimmed by 3 bases and J by 0 bases, leaving 9 bases between them. The CDR3 is CASSSILATNEKLFF. The CDR3 region has the DNA TGCGCCAGCAGCTCGATACTTGCAACTAATGAAAAACTGTTTTTT.

The gene calls are TRBV7-9 and TRBJ1-5, with 11 positions matching TRBD1. V gave up 4 bases and J gave up 11 bases; unmatched junction bases: 10. Germline V gene sequence: CDR1 SEHNR, CDR2 FQNEAQ (reference sequence). The CDR3 is made up of 15 amino acids. The CDR3 DNA reads as TGTGCCAGCAGCTCGTCCGGGACAGGGGGTATGGCCCAGCATTTT. Residues: CASSSSGTGGMAQHF.

This clone was seen only a few times. The chain links TRBV12-5 to TRBJ2-3, with D perhaps TRBD1 (6 bases). With 1 base removed from V and 6 bases from J, the gap between germline ends came to 11 bases. The germline CDR1 and CDR2 sequences are LGHNT and FRNRAP. The CDR3 contains 14 residues. In DNA form, the CDR3 reads TGTGCTAGTGGTTTGGACCTCACAGGGGATACGCAGTATTTT. Protein: CASGLDLTGDTQYF.

Comments on this clone: One end of the junction varies from germline; a read error may be responsible. The chain is built from TRBV7-2 and TRBJ2-5, with a tentative D call TRBD1 (6 bases). This CDR3 is 13 amino acids long. CDR1 is SGHTA and CDR2 is FQGNSA in the germline V gene. The chain's CDR3 is CASRLGQKETQYF. CDR3 DNA: TGTGCCAGCAGATTAGGACAGAAAGAGACCCAGTACTTC.

The chain employs TRBV19 and TRBJ1-6; 7 nucleotides line up with TRBD1. Trimming removed 3 bases from V and 10 bases from J; junction bases left unmatched: 9. CDR3 length: 15 residues. CDR1 and CDR2 (germline): LNHDA, SQIVND (reference sequence). This chain's CDR3 is CASSIPRQGNSPLHF. Here the CDR3 DNA reads TGTGCCAGTAGTATCCCCCGACAGGGAAACTCACCCCTCCACTTT.

The chain couples TRBV27 to TRBJ2-1; 10 bases line up with TRBD2. CDR3 size: 15 residues. Germline lookup yields CDR1 MNHEY and CDR2 SMNVEV (reference sequence). With 5 bases clipped from V and 8 bases from J, the junction kept 9 bases outside the gene matches. CDR3 protein: CASSQLAGVIDEQFF. The CDR3 DNA sequence: TGTGCCAGCAGTCAGCTAGCGGGAGTAATCGATGAGCAGTTCTTC.

This chain uses TRBV5-1 with TRBJ1-1, with a possible D match to TRBD1 (5 bases). The CDR3 is 15 amino acids. Germline V CDR1 and CDR2: SGHRS, YFSETQ. Trimming took off 0 bases at V and 4 bases at J, with 13 bases between the two ends. CDR3 residues: CASSLEPRGITEAFF. CDR3 coding DNA: TGCGCCAGCAGCTTGGAACCGCGGGGGATCACTGAAGCTTTCTTT. Combining the CDR3 with reference TRBV5-1 and TRBJ1-1 gives the whole variable domain KAGVTQTPRYLIKTRGQQVTLSCSPISGHRSVSWYQQTPGQGLQFLFEYFSETQRNKGNFPGRFSGRQFSNSRSEMNVSTLELGDSALYLCASSLEPRGITEAFFGQGTRLTVV.

The V and J genes are TRBV11-3 and TRBJ2-5, with 9 positions matching TRBD2. This CDR3 spans 16 amino acids. Trimming cost V 4 bases and J 4 bases; bases outside gene matches: 10. Per germline, CDR1 SGHNT and CDR2 YENEEA. DNA of the CDR3: TGTGCCAGCAGCTCGGGCTTAGCGGGAGATGGAGAGACCCAGTACTTC. The encoded protein is CASSSGLAGDGETQYF.

The CDR3 loop reads CASSSLGAPTEAFF. CDR3 sequence (DNA): TGTGCCAGCAGTTCTCTGGGGGCCCCCACTGAAGCTTTCTTT. The V gene is TRBV7-2, the J gene TRBJ1-1; perhaps TRBD1 as D (6 bases). This CDR3 region has 14 residues. The V end lost 6 bases, the J end lost 4 bases, and 15 bases lay between the germline ends. Germline CDR1 reads SGHTA; CDR2 reads FQGNSA.

The rearrangement uses TRBV5-6 and TRBJ2-7; 9 nucleotides agree with TRBD1. The V segment lost 5 bases and the J segment 2 bases; nucleotides outside the gene matches: 5. Germline assignment: CDR1 SGHDT and CDR2 YYEEEE. The CDR3 loop spans 14 amino acids. The CDR3 loop reads CASSKQGATYEQYF. CDR3 nucleotide sequence: TGTGCCAGCAGTAAACAGGGGGCTACCTACGAGCAGTACTTC.

The V call is TRBV27, the J call TRBJ2-1; TRBD2 is a possible D gene (6 bases). Germline CDR1 MNHEY, CDR2 SMNVEV (reference sequence). This CDR3 spans 13 amino acids. V shed 4 bases and J shed 6 bases, with 10 bases lying between them. The CDR3 coding sequence is TGTGCCAGCAGTTCAGGGACTCCCAATGAGCAGTTCTTC. Its translation: CASSSGTPNEQFF.

V usage is TRBV9 and J usage is TRBJ2-7, with 8 bases aligning to TRBD2. J was trimmed by 0 bases and V by 4 bases; bases with no gene match: 6. CDR1 is SGDLS, CDR2 YYNGEE, per germline. The CDR3 extends over 15 amino acids. CDR3 residues: CASSLGSGSSYEQYF. DNA for the CDR3: TGTGCCAGCAGCCTCGGCAGCGGGAGCTCCTACGAGCAGTACTTC.

The rearrangement links TRBV30 to TRBJ2-3, with TRBD2 as a possible D gene (6 bases). With 3 bases removed from V and 5 bases from J, the gap between germline ends came to 9 bases. Germline loops: CDR1 GTSNPN, CDR2 SVGIG (reference sequence). The length of the CDR3 is 12 residues. DNA of the CDR3: TGTGCCTGGAGCCCGACTAGAGATACGCAGTATTTT. It codes for CAWSPTRDTQYF.

A single count supports this clone. The chain couples TRBV18 to TRBJ2-3; 7 bases are shared with TRBD2. V lost 3 bases to trimming and J lost 2 bases; unmatched junction nucleotides: 8. The CDR3 covers 16 residues. The V gene's germline CDR1 is KGHSH and CDR2 LQKENI. DNA of the CDR3: TGTGCCAGCTCACCGGAAGCTAGCGGAATCACAGATACGCAGTATTTT. It encodes CASSPEASGITDTQYF. Complete variable domain (other parts from reference TRBV18 and TRBJ2-3): NAGVMQNPRHLVRRRGQEARLRCSPMKGHSHVYWYRQLPEEGLKFMVYLQKENIIDESGMPKERFSAEFPKEGPSILRIQQVVRGDSAAYFCASSPEASGITDTQYFGPGTRLTVL.

V and J are TRBV3-1 (or the pseudogene TRBV3-2) and TRBJ1-4; 8 bases align to TRBD1. This CDR3 region has 17 residues. The germline V gene has CDR1 LGHDT and CDR2 YNNKEL (reference sequence). J gave up 7 bases and V 3 bases, and 13 bases lay outside the gene matches. The chain's CDR3 is CASSQPAEDRVIEKLFF. Here the CDR3 DNA reads TGTGCCAGCAGCCAGCCAGCCGAGGACAGGGTTATTGAAAAACTGTTTTTT.

This clone has a handful of counts. The J gene is TRBJ2-1, the V gene TRBV10-3, with 11 bases matching TRBD2. The ends lost 6 bases at V and 10 bases at J; junction bases unmatched: 11. The germline V gene encodes CDR1 ENHRY and CDR2 SYGVKD. This CDR3 contains 15 residues. The CDR3 nucleotides are TGTGCCATCAGCCCCCCACTAGCGGGAGTTGTCGAGCAGTTCTTC. Protein: CAISPPLAGVVEQFF.

This chain links TRBV30 with TRBJ2-5; TRBD2 might be the D (6 bases). Germline CDR1 GTSNPN, CDR2 SVGIG (reference sequence). The V and J ends lost 0 bases and 5 bases respectively, with 13 bases between them. The CDR3 has 14 amino acids. The CDR3 loop is CAWSVVAGGETQYF. CDR3 in DNA: TGTGCCTGGAGTGTGGTGGCAGGAGGGGAGACCCAGTACTTC.

The V and J genes are TRBV6-2 or TRBV6-3 and TRBJ1-5; D perhaps matches TRBD1 (6 bases). Germline lookup yields CDR1 MNHEY and CDR2 SVGEGT. V lost 2 bases and J lost 0, with 11 bases in between. The CDR3 runs 16 residues. CDR3 coding DNA: TGTGCCAGCAGTTACAGACAGGTTAATAGCAATCAGCCCCAGCATTTT. Amino acid sequence: CASSYRQVNSNQPQHF.

For this clone: This sample also contains other DNA sequences that code for the same CDR3. The V gene is TRBV11-2, the J gene TRBJ2-1, with D unresolved. V lost 2 bases to trimming and J lost 6 bases, with 5 bases between them. From germline, CDR1 is SGHAT and CDR2 FQNNGV. The CDR3 is 12 residues long. The CDR3 DNA reads TGTGCCAGCAGCTTAACGCGCAATGAGCAGTTCTTC. This codes for CASSLTRNEQFF.

The chain couples TRBV19 to TRBJ2-7; tentatively, D is TRBD2 (6 bases). V was clipped by 5 bases and J by 1 base, with 18 bases between them. The CDR3 extends over 16 amino acids. CDR1 and CDR2 from the germline V gene are LNHDA and SQIVND (reference sequence). DNA for the CDR3: TGTGCCAGTAGTCTCGGGACTTCCGTAAGTTCCTACGAGCAGTACTTC. Protein sequence: CASSLGTSVSSYEQYF.

The V gene is TRBV6-2 or TRBV6-3, the J gene TRBJ2-7, with D possibly matching TRBD2 (6 bases). Germline V gives CDR1 MNHEY, CDR2 SVGEGT. The V gene lost 2 bases and the J gene lost 2 bases, with 13 bases spanning the gap. This CDR3 has 15 residues. The CDR3 spells CASSYDDGGPYEQYF. The CDR3 DNA follows: TGTGCCAGCAGTTACGACGACGGAGGGCCCTACGAGCAGTACTTC.

The chain has TRBV11-3 and TRBJ2-3, with D perhaps TRBD2 (6 bases). The V gene lost 4 bases and the J gene lost 5 bases, with 19 bases spanning the gap. Germline CDR1 reads SGHNT; CDR2 reads YENEEA. This CDR3 region has 16 residues. The CDR3 bases are TGTGCCAGCAGCTCCGTCTGGCGGGATCGGGTAGATACGCAGTATTTT. Its protein product is CASSSVWRDRVDTQYF.

V is TRBV19 and J is TRBJ1-1; the D gene is possibly TRBD1 (6 bases). Germline values: CDR1 LNHDA, CDR2 SQIVND (reference sequence). The CDR3 has 14 amino acids. The V and J ends lost 8 bases and 1 base respectively, with 14 bases between them. Here the CDR3 DNA reads TGTGCCAGTTGGGATCAGGGGAGGAACACTGAAGCTTTCTTT. This gives the protein CASWDQGRNTEAFF.

The genes are TRBV19 and TRBJ1-2; D gene uncertain. This CDR3 has 13 amino acids. Germline assignment: CDR1 LNHDA and CDR2 SQIVND (reference sequence). Trimming took 4 bases from V and 9 from J, leaving 15 bases between them. This chain's CDR3 is CASSTPGVGSYTF. The CDR3 coding sequence is TGTGCCAGTAGTACCCCCGGGGTAGGGAGCTACACCTTC.

V is TRBV5-1 and J is TRBJ2-7, with 10 bases that match TRBD1. V lost 0 bases and J lost 3; bases outside the gene matches: 6. This CDR3 spans 16 amino acids. CDR1 is SGHRS, CDR2 YFSETQ, per germline. CDR3 sequence reads: CASSLGDRGRGYEQYF. The CDR3 DNA follows: TGCGCCAGCAGCTTGGGGGACAGGGGACGGGGCTACGAGCAGTACTTC.

V is TRBV24-1 and J is TRBJ2-6; 11 positions match TRBD1. Trimming removed 2 bases from V and 2 bases from J; junction bases left unmatched: 4. Germline loops: CDR1 KGHDR, CDR2 SFDVKD. The CDR3 is 18 residues long. The CDR3 is CATSDSWTGGTGANVLTF. The CDR3 DNA reads as TGTGCCACCAGTGATTCCTGGACAGGGGGCACTGGGGCCAACGTCCTGACTTTC.

The chain carries TRBV7-2 and TRBJ1-4, with D possibly matching TRBD1 (6 bases). Germline-derived CDR1 and CDR2 are SGHTA and FQGNSA. The CDR3 has 17 residues. V was clipped by 5 bases and J by 3 bases, with 19 bases between them. The CDR3 sequence is CASSPQGGGRSNEKLFF. In DNA, the CDR3 is TGTGCCAGCAGCCCTCAGGGCGGGGGCAGATCTAATGAAAAACTGTTTTTT. The full variable domain, its missing parts supplied by reference TRBV7-2 and TRBJ1-4, is GAGVSQSPSNKVTEKGKDVELRCDPISGHTALYWYRQSLGQGLEFLIYFQGNSAPDKSGLPSDRFSAERTGGSVSTLTIQRTQQEDSAVYLCASSPQGGGRSNEKLFFGSGTQLSVL.

The chain uses TRBV29-1 and TRBJ1-1; D is uncertain. Deletions cut 7 bases from V and 1 base from J, with 13 bases between. The CDR3 is made up of 13 amino acids. Looked up from germline, CDR1 is SQVTM and CDR2 is ANQGSEA. The CDR3 DNA sequence: TGCAGCGGAGCCCCCTCTTCGAACACTGAAGCTTTCTTT. Translated, it gives CSGAPSSNTEAFF.

This chain joins TRBV11-2 and TRBJ2-1; maybe TRBD2 (6 bases). CDR1 is SGHAT and CDR2 is FQNNGV in the germline V gene. CDR3 size: 15 residues. Trimming pared 2 bases from V and 7 bases from J, leaving 15 bases between. CDR3 in amino acids: CASSLPSYGGNEQFF. The DNA of the CDR3 is TGTGCCAGCAGCTTACCCTCATATGGGGGGAATGAGCAGTTCTTC.